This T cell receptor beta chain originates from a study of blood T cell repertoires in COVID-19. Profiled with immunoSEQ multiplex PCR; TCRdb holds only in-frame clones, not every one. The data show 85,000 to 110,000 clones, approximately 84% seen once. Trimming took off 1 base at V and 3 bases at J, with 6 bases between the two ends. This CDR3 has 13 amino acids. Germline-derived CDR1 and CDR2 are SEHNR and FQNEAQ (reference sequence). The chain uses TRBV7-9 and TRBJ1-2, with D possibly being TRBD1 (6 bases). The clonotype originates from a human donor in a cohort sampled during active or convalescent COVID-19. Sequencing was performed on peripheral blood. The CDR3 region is CASSLGTDYGYTF. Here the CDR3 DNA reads TGTGCCAGCAGCTTAGGGACAGACTATGGCTACACCTTC.